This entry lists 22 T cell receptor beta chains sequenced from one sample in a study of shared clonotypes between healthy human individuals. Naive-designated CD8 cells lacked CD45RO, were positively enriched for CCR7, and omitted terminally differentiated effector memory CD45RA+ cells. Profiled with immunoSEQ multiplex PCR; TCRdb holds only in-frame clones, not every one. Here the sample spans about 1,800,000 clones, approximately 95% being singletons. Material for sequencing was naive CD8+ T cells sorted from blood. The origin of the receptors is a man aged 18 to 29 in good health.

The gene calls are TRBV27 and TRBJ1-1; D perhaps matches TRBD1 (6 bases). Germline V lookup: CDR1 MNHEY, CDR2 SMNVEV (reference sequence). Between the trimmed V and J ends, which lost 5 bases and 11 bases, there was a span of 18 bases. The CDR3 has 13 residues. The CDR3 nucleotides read TGTGCCAGCAGTCTCGGGACACAACTAGAGGCTTTCTTT. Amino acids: CASSLGTQLEAFF.

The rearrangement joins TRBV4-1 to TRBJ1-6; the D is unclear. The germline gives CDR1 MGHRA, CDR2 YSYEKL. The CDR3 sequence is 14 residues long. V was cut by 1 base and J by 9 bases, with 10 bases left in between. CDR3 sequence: CASSQGLNGSPLHF. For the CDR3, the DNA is TGCGCCAGCAGCCAAGGACTAAACGGTTCACCCCTCCACTTT.

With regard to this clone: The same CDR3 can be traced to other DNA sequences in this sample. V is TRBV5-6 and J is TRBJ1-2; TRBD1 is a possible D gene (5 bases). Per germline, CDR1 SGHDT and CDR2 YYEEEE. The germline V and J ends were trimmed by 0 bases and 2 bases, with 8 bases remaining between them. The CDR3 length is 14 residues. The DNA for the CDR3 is TGTGCCAGCAGCTTGGGGGGCTCCAACTATGGCTACACCTTC. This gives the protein CASSLGGSNYGYTF.

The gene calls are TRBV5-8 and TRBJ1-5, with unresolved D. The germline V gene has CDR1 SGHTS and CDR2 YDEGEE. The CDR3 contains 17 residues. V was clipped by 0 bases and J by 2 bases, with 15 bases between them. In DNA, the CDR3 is TGTGCCAGCAGCTTGGGGCTCGACGGGATGCGCAATCAGCCCCAGCATTTT. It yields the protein CASSLGLDGMRNQPQHF.

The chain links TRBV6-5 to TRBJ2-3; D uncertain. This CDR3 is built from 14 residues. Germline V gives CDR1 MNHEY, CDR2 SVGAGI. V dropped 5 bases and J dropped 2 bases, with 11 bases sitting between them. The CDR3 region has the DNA TGTGCCAGCAGTCCCTCGTACCTCACAGATACGCAGTATTTT. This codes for CASSPSYLTDTQYF.

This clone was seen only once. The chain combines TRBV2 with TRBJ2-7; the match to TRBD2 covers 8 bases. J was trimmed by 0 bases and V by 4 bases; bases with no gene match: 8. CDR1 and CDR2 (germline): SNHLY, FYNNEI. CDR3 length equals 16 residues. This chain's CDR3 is CASSADGGEISYEQYF. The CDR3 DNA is TGTGCCAGCAGTGCTGACGGGGGGGAGATCTCCTACGAGCAGTACTTC.

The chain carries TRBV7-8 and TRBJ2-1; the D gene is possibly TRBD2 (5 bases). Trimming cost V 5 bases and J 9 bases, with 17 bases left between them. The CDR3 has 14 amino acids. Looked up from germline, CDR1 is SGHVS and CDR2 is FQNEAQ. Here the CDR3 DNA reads TGTGCCAGCAGCCCGCTGGTACTAGAAACTGAGCAGTTCTTC. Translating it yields CASSPLVLETEQFF. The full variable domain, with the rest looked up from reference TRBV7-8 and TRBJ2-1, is GAGVSQSPRYKVAKRGQDVALRCDPISGHVSLFWYQQALGQGPEFLTYFQNEAQLDKSGLPSDRFFAERPEGSVSTLKIQRTQQEDSAVYLCASSPLVLETEQFFGPGTRLTVL.

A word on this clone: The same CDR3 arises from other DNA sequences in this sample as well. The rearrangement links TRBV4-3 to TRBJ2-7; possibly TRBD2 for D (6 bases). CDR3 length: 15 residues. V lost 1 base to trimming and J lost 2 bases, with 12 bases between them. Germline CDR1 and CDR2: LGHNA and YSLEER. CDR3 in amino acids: CASSQGAGGTYEQYF. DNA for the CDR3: TGCGCCAGCAGCCAAGGTGCGGGCGGGACCTACGAGCAGTACTTC.

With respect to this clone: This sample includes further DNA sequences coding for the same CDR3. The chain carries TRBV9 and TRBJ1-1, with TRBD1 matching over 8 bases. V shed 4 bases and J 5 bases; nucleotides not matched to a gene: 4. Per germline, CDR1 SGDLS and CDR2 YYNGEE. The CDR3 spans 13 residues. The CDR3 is CASSPWTGTEAFF. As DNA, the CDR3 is TGTGCCAGCAGCCCGTGGACAGGGACTGAAGCTTTCTTT.

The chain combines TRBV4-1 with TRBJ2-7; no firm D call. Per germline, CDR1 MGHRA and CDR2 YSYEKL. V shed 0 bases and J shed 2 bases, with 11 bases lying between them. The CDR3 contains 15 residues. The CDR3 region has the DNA TGCGCCAGCAGCCAAGAGGACCTGGCCGCCTACGAGCAGTACTTC. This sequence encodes CASSQEDLAAYEQYF.

CDR3 protein: CASSPRTGSVSADTQYF. CDR3 in DNA: TGTGCCAGCAGCCCTCGGACAGGGTCTGTAAGCGCAGATACGCAGTATTTT. The chain carries TRBV7-8 and TRBJ2-3; TRBD1 matches at 8 bases. Germline trimming cut 5 bases from V and 4 bases from J; bases unmatched to any gene: 14. From germline, CDR1 is SGHVS and CDR2 FQNEAQ. The CDR3 extends over 17 amino acids.

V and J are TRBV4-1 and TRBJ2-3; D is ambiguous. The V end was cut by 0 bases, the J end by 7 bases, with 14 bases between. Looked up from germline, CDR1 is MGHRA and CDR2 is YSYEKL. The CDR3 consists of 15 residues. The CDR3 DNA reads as TGCGCCAGCAGCCAAGATGAAACGGTGTGGAATACGCAGTATTTT. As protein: CASSQDETVWNTQYF.

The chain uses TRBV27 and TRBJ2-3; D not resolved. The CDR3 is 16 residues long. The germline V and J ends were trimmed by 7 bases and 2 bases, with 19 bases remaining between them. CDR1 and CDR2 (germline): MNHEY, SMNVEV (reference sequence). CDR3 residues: CASTDNVAVITDTQYF. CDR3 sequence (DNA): TGTGCCAGCACCGACAACGTTGCGGTGATCACAGATACGCAGTATTTT.

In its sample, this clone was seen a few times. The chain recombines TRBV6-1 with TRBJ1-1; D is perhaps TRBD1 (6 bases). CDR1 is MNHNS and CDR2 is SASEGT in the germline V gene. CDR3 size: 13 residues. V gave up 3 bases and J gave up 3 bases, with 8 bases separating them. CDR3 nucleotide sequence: TGTGCCAGCAGTGAGAGGGGGGACACTGAAGCTTTCTTT. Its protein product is CASSERGDTEAFF.

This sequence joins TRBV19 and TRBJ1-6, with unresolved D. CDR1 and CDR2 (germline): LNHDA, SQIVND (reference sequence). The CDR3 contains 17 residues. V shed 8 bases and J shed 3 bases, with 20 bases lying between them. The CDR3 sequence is CASYKGRSHHYNSPLHF. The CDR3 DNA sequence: TGTGCCAGTTATAAGGGTCGGAGTCATCACTATAATTCACCCCTCCACTTT.

The CDR3, as DNA: TGCGCCAGCAGCCAAGTTCGCGGGCTAGCGGGGGGCTCCAGCGGGGAGCTGTTTTTT. It encodes CASSQVRGLAGGSSGELFF. V is TRBV4-1 and J is TRBJ2-2, with 11 bases that match TRBD2. Germline V CDR1 and CDR2: MGHRA, YSYEKL. Unmatched junction bases numbered 14, after V lost 1 base and J lost 7 bases. This CDR3 comprises 19 residues.

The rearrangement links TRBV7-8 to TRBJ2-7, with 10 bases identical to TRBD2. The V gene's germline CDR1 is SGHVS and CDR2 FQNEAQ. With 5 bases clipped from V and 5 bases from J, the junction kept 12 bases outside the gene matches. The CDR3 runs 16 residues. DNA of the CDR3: TGTGCCAGCAGCATAACACAGCGGGGGGGCATGAACGAGCAGTACTTC. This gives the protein CASSITQRGGMNEQYF.

In DNA, the CDR3 is TGTGCCAGCAGAGGGACTTACCTTCAAGAGACCCAGTACTTC. Its translation is CASRGTYLQETQYF. V gene TRBV7-9 combines with J gene TRBJ2-5; possible D gene TRBD2, 6 bases. Trimming cost V 6 bases and J 2 bases, with 13 bases left between them. Germline values: CDR1 SEHNR, CDR2 FQNEAQ (reference sequence). CDR3 length: 14 amino acids.

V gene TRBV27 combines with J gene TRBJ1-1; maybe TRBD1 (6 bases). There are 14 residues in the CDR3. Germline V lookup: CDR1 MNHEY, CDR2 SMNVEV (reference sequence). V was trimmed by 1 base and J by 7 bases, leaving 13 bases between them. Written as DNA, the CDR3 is TGTGCCAGCAGTTTATGGGAGGGGGATGTTGAAGCTTTCTTT. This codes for CASSLWEGDVEAFF.

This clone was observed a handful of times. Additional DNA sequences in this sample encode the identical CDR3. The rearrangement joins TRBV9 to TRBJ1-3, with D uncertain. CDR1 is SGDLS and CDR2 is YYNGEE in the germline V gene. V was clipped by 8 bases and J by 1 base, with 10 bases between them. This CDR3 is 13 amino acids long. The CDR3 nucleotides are TGTGCCAGTCGGTCGGGATCTGGAAACACCATATATTTT. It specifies CASRSGSGNTIYF.

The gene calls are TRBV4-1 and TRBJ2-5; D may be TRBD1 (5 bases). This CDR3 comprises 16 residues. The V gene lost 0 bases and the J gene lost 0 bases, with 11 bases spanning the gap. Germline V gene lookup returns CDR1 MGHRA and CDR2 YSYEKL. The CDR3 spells CASSQENRGYQETQYF. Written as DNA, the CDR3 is TGCGCCAGCAGCCAAGAGAATAGGGGCTACCAAGAGACCCAGTACTTC.

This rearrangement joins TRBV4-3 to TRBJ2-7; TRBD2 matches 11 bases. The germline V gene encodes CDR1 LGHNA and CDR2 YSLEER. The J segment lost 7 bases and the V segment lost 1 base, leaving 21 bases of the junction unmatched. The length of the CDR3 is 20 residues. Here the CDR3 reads CASSQGSAQGWLAGGTEQYF. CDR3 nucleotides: TGCGCCAGCAGCCAAGGATCGGCACAGGGGTGGCTAGCGGGAGGAACAGAGCAGTACTTC.